The source of this T cell receptor beta chain is a study of regulatory T cells in long-lasting Graves disease. TCR beta libraries were built with iRepertoire HTBI primers and Arm-PCR of CDR3 regions. TCRdb redid the calling of the multiplex PCR reads with MiXCR, one entry per CDR3 protein. The sample yields some 250,000 distinct CDR3 sequences, about 18% seen once. V was clipped by 1 base and J by 1 base, with 14 bases between them. The CDR3 sequence is 17 residues long. Germline V gene sequence: CDR1 SEHNR, CDR2 FQNEAQ (reference sequence). Time point defined: newly diagnosed GD, antithyroid drugs for less than 3 months. PBMCs were the source of the RNA used for TCR sequencing. This clonotype was found a few times. These records were also assigned to another study, of T cells in Graves' hyperthyroidism and ophthalmopathy.

The sequence was obtained from a young woman with Graves disease. This sequence joins TRBV7-9 and TRBJ1-3; D gene uncertain. The sample in question was peripheral blood mononuclear cells (PBMCs), obtained at new diagnosis, from a patient treated with antithyroid drugs. The CDR3 DNA reads as TGTGCCAGCAGCTTAGGCCCGACATATACTTCTGGAAACACCATATATTTT. This translates into CASSLGPTYTSGNTIYF.